Sequencing of this T cell receptor (beta chain) was carried out in a study of Ad26.COV2.S vaccination and SARS-CoV-2 variants. Study information: Among those in the COV1001 Ad26.COV2.S trial arm was the donor.

Generated by immunoSEQ multiplex PCR, the TCRdb table keeps only in-frame clones and is missing some. The table has a few hundred thousand clones, 85% to 90% seen once. Regarding treatment: 15 to 20 received Ad26.COV2.S at low or high dose, single or two shots; several received placebo; per-sample allocation not given. Samples were taken on day 63 after the first vaccine or placebo injection. Germline values: CDR1 GTSNPN, CDR2 SVGIG (reference sequence). CDR3 length: 16 amino acids. V lost 5 bases and J 2 bases, leaving 22 bases between the germline ends. The TCR comes from a person aged 18 to 59 who received the Ad26.COV2.S COVID-19 vaccine or a placebo. This chain joins TRBV30 and TRBJ2-7, with D possibly being TRBD1 (6 bases). This specimen consisted of peripheral blood, obtained in a trial of Ad26.COV2.S vaccine versus placebo. The DNA for the CDR3 is TGTGCCTGGGCGCAGTTCGCAGGGGTTCGTGCCTACGAGCAGTACTTC. Translation: CAWAQFAGVRAYEQYF. Together with reference TRBV30 and TRBJ2-7, the CDR3 gives the full variable domain: SQTIHQWPATLVQPVGSPLSLECTVEGTSNPNLYWYRQAAGRGLQLLFYSVGIGQISSEVPQNLSASRPQDRQFILSSKKLLLSDSGFYLCAWAQFAGVRAYEQYFGPGTRLTVT.